These 6 T cell receptor beta chains share one sample of origin, sequenced in a study of T cell repertoires in cytomegalovirus infection. For these TCRs, the target antigens are not known. In TCRdb, the reads were re-called with MiXCR into one record per CDR3 protein. The sample records about 890,000 distinct CDR3 sequences, 31% being singletons. The sample in question was cultured CD8+ T cells from PBMCs, obtained from culture after CMV antigen stimulation. These receptors all come from a human donor in good health (CMV status not recorded). Some clones in this sample may be carry-over from other donors' samples.

The chain uses TRBV12-3 or TRBV12-4 and TRBJ1-2, with 7 bases that match TRBD1. The CDR3 has 13 residues. V trimming: 9 bases; J trimming: 8 bases; junction bases outside the gene matches: 12. The CDR3 DNA sequence: TGTGCCAGTAGTCGCACAGGGGCAGAGGGCTACACCTTC. Translated: CASSRTGAEGYTF.

The chain is built from TRBV6-5 and TRBJ1-2; tentatively, D is TRBD1 (5 bases). The CDR3 has 12 residues. Trimming took off 7 bases at V and 4 bases at J, with 10 bases between the two ends. CDR1 is MNHEY, CDR2 SVGAGI, per germline. The CDR3 region has the DNA TGTGCCAGCAATGACAGAACCTATGGCTACACCTTC. Its translation: CASNDRTYGYTF.

This chain connects TRBV7-9 to TRBJ1-6; D call uncertain. Germline-derived CDR1 and CDR2 are SEHNR and FQNEAQ (reference sequence). Trimming stripped 0 bases from V and 11 bases from J, with 5 bases between. CDR3 length: 12 residues. This CDR3 is CASSLAETPLHF. The CDR3 nucleotides are TGTGCCAGCAGCTTAGCTGAGACACCCCTCCACTTT.

The rearrangement links TRBV27 to TRBJ2-3, with D unclear. Deletions cut 2 bases from V and 0 bases from J, with 12 bases between. Germline V lookup: CDR1 MNHEY, CDR2 SMNVEV (reference sequence). The CDR3 length is 16 residues. CDR3 sequence: CASSLDYYPSTDTQYF. The CDR3 DNA sequence: TGTGCCAGCAGTTTAGATTACTACCCTAGCACAGATACGCAGTATTTT.

V is TRBV7-9 and J is TRBJ2-7; D is unclear. Germline V gene lookup returns CDR1 SEHNR and CDR2 FQNEAQ (reference sequence). Trimming took off 5 bases at V and 6 bases at J, with 14 bases between the two ends. The CDR3 loop spans 13 amino acids. The DNA of the CDR3 is TGTGCCAGCAGCCGCGATAACAAGGGCGAGCAGTACTTC. This encodes CASSRDNKGEQYF.

The gene calls are TRBV29-1 and TRBJ2-5; 8 bases are a match to TRBD1. V lost 2 bases to trimming and J lost 1 base; unmatched junction nucleotides: 9. Germline V gene data show CDR1 as SQVTM and CDR2 as ANQGSEA. The CDR3 runs 16 residues. The CDR3 DNA reads TGCAGCGTTGAATGGGCTGAGACAGGGGTCCAAGAGACCCAGTACTTC. Protein sequence: CSVEWAETGVQETQYF.